This T cell receptor (beta chain) originates from a study of T cell repertoires in cytomegalovirus infection. Background on the study: In public TCR beta signatures, there were indications of both CMV infection and matching HLA type. Whole-study results and caveats: There were carriers of CMV plus the relevant HLA, and cumulative public TCR beta family frequency identified them. HLA-C-restricted CMV-specific TCR beta clonotypes were dominant in the ex vivo response.

As concerns this clonotype: Its specificity is unknown.

The CDR3 contains 15 residues. Germline V gives CDR1 SGHTA, CDR2 FQGNSA. The V end lost 2 bases, the J end lost 8 bases, and 15 bases lay between the germline ends. TCRdb independently ran MiXCR on the reads; one entry per CDR3 protein. The sample has around 740,000 distinct CDR3 sequences; less than 40% are singletons. The clonotype comes from a human donor in good health (CMV status not recorded). Some clones in this sample may be carry-over from other donors' samples. The chain joins TRBV7-2 to TRBJ1-4; D might be TRBD1 (5 bases). The specimen sequenced was PBMCs. In DNA form, the CDR3 reads TGTGCCAGCAGCTTACGGGGGGGATGGAGGGAAAAACTGTTTTTT. Encoded protein: CASSLRGGWREKLFF. Full variable domain (missing parts from reference TRBV7-2 and TRBJ1-4): GAGVSQSPSNKVTEKGKDVELRCDPISGHTALYWYRQSLGQGLEFLIYFQGNSAPDKSGLPSDRFSAERTGGSVSTLTIQRTQQEDSAVYLCASSLRGGWREKLFFGSGTQLSVL.